The 12 T cell receptor beta chains below were found in one sample sequenced in a study of beta chain features in type 1 diabetes. For these receptors, no antigen is known. Study results and caveats: TCRB CDR3 length was moderately but significantly reduced in all four CD4+ subsets of Type 1 diabetes patients.

Reverse transcribing all isolated RNA meant expressed TCRB transcripts were sequenced. Only in-frame clones appear in the TCRdb table, and some are missing; sequencing was by immunoSEQ multiplex PCR. This table has about 340,000 clones, about a tenth appearing once. Sequencing was performed on central memory CD4+ T cells from blood. The receptors here all came from a man aged 30 to 39 with type 1 diabetes.

This clone came up a few times. V gene TRBV5-5 combines with J gene TRBJ2-1, with D unresolved. From germline, CDR1 is SGHKS and CDR2 YYEKEE (reference sequence). V shed 2 bases and J shed 8 bases, with 5 bases lying between them. This CDR3 is 11 amino acids long. The CDR3 is CASSFLYEQFF. CDR3 sequence (DNA): TGTGCCAGCAGCTTTCTGTATGAGCAGTTCTTC.

This clone was seen at least ten times. The rearrangement joins TRBV5-4 to TRBJ2-5; possible D gene TRBD1, 6 bases. CDR1 SGHNT and CDR2 YYREEE come from the germline V gene (reference sequence). Deletions cut 0 bases from V and 4 bases from J, with 7 bases between. The CDR3 consists of 13 residues. The CDR3 nucleotides read TGTGCCAGCAGCTTGGGGACAGCAGAGACCCAGTACTTC. It codes for CASSLGTAETQYF.

The chain links TRBV4-1 to TRBJ1-2; D gene unclear. Germline V CDR1 and CDR2: MGHRA, YSYEKL. This CDR3 is 13 amino acids long. V was trimmed by 0 bases and J by 8 bases, leaving 10 bases between them. The CDR3 region is CASSQDTMTGYTF. For the CDR3, the DNA is TGCGCCAGCAGCCAAGATACGATGACCGGCTACACCTTC.

This clone was recorded many times. V gene TRBV14 combines with J gene TRBJ1-6; D is undetermined. Germline V gene data show CDR1 as SGHDN and CDR2 as FVKESK. Trimming took off 1 base at V and 7 bases at J, with 8 bases between the two ends. The CDR3 loop spans 14 amino acids. CDR3 sequence: CASSQGWGNSPLHF. DNA of the CDR3: TGTGCCAGCAGCCAAGGTTGGGGAAATTCACCCCTCCACTTT.

This clone was detected only a few times. The chain uses TRBV4-1 and TRBJ2-7, with D maybe TRBD2 (6 bases). Per germline, CDR1 MGHRA and CDR2 YSYEKL. This CDR3 region has 17 residues. V was cut by 1 base and J by 9 bases, with 25 bases left in between. As DNA, the CDR3 is TGCGCCAGCAGCCAAGCCGCCGGGACTCTGGAGATAGGTCGGCAGTACTTC. Amino acids: CASSQAAGTLEIGRQYF.

This clone turned up a few times. V usage is TRBV28 and J usage is TRBJ2-4; weak D call: TRBD2 (6 bases). The V and J ends lost 5 bases and 0 bases respectively, with 14 bases between them. Germline CDR1 reads MDHEN; CDR2 reads SYDVKM. The CDR3 length is 16 residues. CDR3 nucleotides: TGTGCCAGCAGTCCCCGGAGGGGCCTAGCCAAAAACATTCAGTACTTC. Amino acids: CASSPRRGLAKNIQYF.

V gene TRBV10-2 combines with J gene TRBJ1-1; D is perhaps TRBD1 (6 bases). The CDR3 sequence is 14 residues long. Deletions cut 2 bases from V and 2 bases from J, with 9 bases between. Germline V lookup: CDR1 WSHSY, CDR2 SAAADI. The CDR3 is CASSEPGANTEAFF. The DNA for the CDR3 is TGCGCCAGCAGTGAGCCAGGGGCCAACACTGAAGCTTTCTTT.

This clone was detected only a few times. The V and J genes are TRBV6-1 and TRBJ1-2, with a possible D match to TRBD1 (5 bases). Trimming removed 6 bases from V and 4 bases from J, with 12 bases in between. Germline values: CDR1 MNHNS, CDR2 SASEGT. The CDR3 consists of 13 residues. The CDR3 DNA is TGTGCCAGCAGGGCCGGGACTTCCTATGGCTACACCTTC. The encoded protein is CASRAGTSYGYTF.

DNA of the CDR3: TGTGCCAGCAGCCCAACATCGACTAGCGGGGGGTACGAGCAGTACTTC. It yields the protein CASSPTSTSGGYEQYF. The chain is built from TRBV7-2 and TRBJ2-7, with 13 nucleotides matching TRBD2. V lost 5 bases and J lost 4; bases outside the gene matches: 8. The CDR3 is 16 amino acids. CDR1 is SGHTA, CDR2 FQGNSA, per germline.

This clone was seen a few times. CDR3 in amino acids: CASSLAGTASTDTQYF. The CDR3 region has the DNA TGCGCCAGCAGCTTGGCCGGGACAGCTAGCACAGATACGCAGTATTTT. The chain uses TRBV5-1 and TRBJ2-3; 7 bases are shared with TRBD1. The germline V gene has CDR1 SGHRS and CDR2 YFSETQ. The V and J ends lost 0 bases and 0 bases, in that order; junction bases with no gene match: 4. The CDR3 loop spans 16 amino acids. The full variable domain, completed using reference TRBV5-1 and TRBJ2-3, is KAGVTQTPRYLIKTRGQQVTLSCSPISGHRSVSWYQQTPGQGLQFLFEYFSETQRNKGNFPGRFSGRQFSNSRSEMNVSTLELGDSALYLCASSLAGTASTDTQYFGPGTRLTVL.

This clone showed up just a few times. V usage is TRBV6-5 and J usage is TRBJ1-2; the match to TRBD1 covers 7 bases. J lost 3 bases, V lost 6 bases, and 10 bases had no gene match. The CDR3 is made up of 15 amino acids. Per germline, CDR1 MNHEY and CDR2 SVGAGI. As DNA, the CDR3 is TGTGCCAGCAGCCACCTAGGGGGCGCGGACTATGGCTACACCTTC. Its translation: CASSHLGGADYGYTF.

This clone was picked up a small number of times. The rearrangement links TRBV5-6 to TRBJ1-5, with 11 positions matching TRBD1. CDR1 and CDR2 from the germline V gene are SGHDT and YYEEEE. Losses at the gene ends were 3 bases for V and 6 bases for J; bases not matched to a gene: 11. CDR3 length equals 17 residues. In nucleotides, the CDR3 is TGTGCCAGCAGCTCAGCAACAAAGGGACAGGGGGGTCAGCCCCAGCATTTT. This sequence encodes CASSSATKGQGGQPQHF.